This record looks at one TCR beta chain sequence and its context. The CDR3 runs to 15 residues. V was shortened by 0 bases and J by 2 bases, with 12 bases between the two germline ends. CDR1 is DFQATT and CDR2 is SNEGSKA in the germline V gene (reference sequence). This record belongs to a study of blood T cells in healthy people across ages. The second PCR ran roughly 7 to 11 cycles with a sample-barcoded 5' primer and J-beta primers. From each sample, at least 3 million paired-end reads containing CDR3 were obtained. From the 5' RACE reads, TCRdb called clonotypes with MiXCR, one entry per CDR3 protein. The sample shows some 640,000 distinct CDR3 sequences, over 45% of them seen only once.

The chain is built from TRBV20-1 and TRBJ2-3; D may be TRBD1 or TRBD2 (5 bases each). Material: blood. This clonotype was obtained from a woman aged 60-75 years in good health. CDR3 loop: CSARDWQGPTDTQYF. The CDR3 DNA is TGCAGTGCTAGAGATTGGCAGGGACCCACAGATACGCAGTATTTT.